Listed below are T cell receptor beta chains from one sample, sequenced in a study of blood T cell repertoires in COVID-19. Assay: immunoSEQ multiplex PCR; the TCRdb copy retains only in-frame clones and omits some. The profile shows around 150,000 clones, around four fifths of them singletons. The sample comprised peripheral blood. These receptors were obtained from a man in his 70s with acute or convalescent COVID-19. Both conserved end residues are part of each CDR3. The D gene is left open where the match is weak. The size of a clone is reported for some rows only, either as once, few or many, or as a class for expanded clones.

J: TRBJ2-7
size: NA
V: TRBV5-1
D: TRBD2
DNA: TGCGCCAGCAGCTTAGGGGGACTAGCGGGGACCGAGCAGTACTTC
CDR3: CASSLGGLAGTEQYF

J: TRBJ1-1
size: NA
V: TRBV9
D: NA
DNA: TGTGCCAGCAGCCCCCAGAAGTGGAACACTGAAGCTTTCTTT
CDR3: CASSPQKWNTEAFF

J: TRBJ1-4
size: NA
V: TRBV4-1
D: TRBD1
DNA: TGCGCCAGCAGCCAAAAAACCCCGGGACAGGGAAGTTGGTCTAATGAAAAACTGTTTTTT
CDR3: CASSQKTPGQGSWSNEKLFF

J: TRBJ2-3
size: NA
V: TRBV6-2/TRBV6-3
D: TRBD2
DNA: TGTGCCAGCAGTTACTCCCCCCTAGCGGGAGGGCCGGATACGCAGTATTTT
CDR3: CASSYSPLAGGPDTQYF

J: TRBJ2-7
size: NA
V: TRBV18
D: NA
DNA: TGTGCCAGCTCACCACCATCCCAATCCTACGAGCAGTACTTC
CDR3: CASSPPSQSYEQYF

J: TRBJ1-2
size: NA
V: TRBV13
D: NA
DNA: TGTGCCAGCAGCACCCCCCTAGGGGTCGGCTACACCTTC
CDR3: CASSTPLGVGYTF

J: TRBJ1-2
size: NA
V: TRBV18
D: NA
DNA: TGTGCCAGCTCACCAGAGGGCGGAGCCTATGGCTACACCTTC
CDR3: CASSPEGGAYGYTF

J: TRBJ2-2
size: NA
V: TRBV5-4
D: NA
DNA: TGTGCCAGCAGCCCCCTCGTCGGGACCGGGGAGCTGTTTTTT
CDR3: CASSPLVGTGELFF

J: TRBJ1-5
size: few
V: TRBV6-1
D: NA
DNA: TGTGCCAGCAGTGAAGTAGGGGGGGCCTCCAATCAGCCCCAGCATTTT
CDR3: CASSEVGGASNQPQHF

J: TRBJ2-1
size: many
V: TRBV12-3/TRBV12-4
D: TRBD2
DNA: TGTGCCACAGACTTAGCGGGGGGTCGAGAGCAGTTCTTC
CDR3: CATDLAGGREQFF

J: TRBJ1-3
size: NA
V: TRBV7-8
D: TRBD1
DNA: TGTGCCAGCAGCTTAGGCCTAGACAGGGACATATATTTT
CDR3: CASSLGLDRDIYF

J: TRBJ2-7
size: few
V: TRBV7-8
D: NA
DNA: TGTGCCAGCAGCTTTCCACTCTCCTACGAGCAGTACTTC
CDR3: CASSFPLSYEQYF

J: TRBJ2-2
size: NA
V: TRBV30
D: NA
DNA: TGTGCCTGGTCGGGGTGGTTCACCGGGGAGCTGTTTTTT
CDR3: CAWSGWFTGELFF

J: TRBJ1-1
size: NA
V: TRBV11-1
D: NA
DNA: TGTGCCAGCAGCTTAGCGCCAGGTCTCACTGAAGCTTTCTTT
CDR3: CASSLAPGLTEAFF

J: TRBJ1-5
size: once
V: TRBV5-4
D: NA
DNA: TGTGCCAGCAGCTTGGAGGGGGAGAATCAGCCCCAGCATTTT
CDR3: CASSLEGENQPQHF

J: TRBJ1-5
size: NA
V: TRBV24-1
D: TRBD1
DNA: TGTGCCACCAGTGATCGAGGACAGGGGGCGGATCAGCCCCAGCATTTT
CDR3: CATSDRGQGADQPQHF

J: TRBJ2-2
size: few
V: TRBV7-3
D: NA
DNA: TGTGCCAGCAGCTTAGGCGGCAACACCGGGGAGCTGTTTTTT
CDR3: CASSLGGNTGELFF

J: TRBJ2-7
size: NA
V: TRBV5-5
D: TRBD1
DNA: TGTGCCAGCAGTTCCCAGGGGGCCTCCTACGAGCAGTACTTC
CDR3: CASSSQGASYEQYF

J: TRBJ2-7
size: medium-sized
V: TRBV27
D: NA
DNA: TGTGCCAGCAGTCAGCAGGCAATGTCCTACGAGCAGTACTTC
CDR3: CASSQQAMSYEQYF

J: TRBJ2-3
size: NA
V: TRBV30
D: NA
DNA: TGTGCCTGGACCTACGGGGGAGATACGCAGTATTTT
CDR3: CAWTYGGDTQYF

J: TRBJ2-5
size: NA
V: TRBV7-8
D: TRBD2
DNA: TGTGCCAGCAGCGCCGGGGGGGTGAATCCCAAGACCCAGTACTTC
CDR3: CASSAGGVNPKTQYF

J: TRBJ2-7
size: NA
V: TRBV9
D: NA
DNA: TGTGCCAGCAGCGTAGGGGGGAGCGGGTACGAGCAGTACTTC
CDR3: CASSVGGSGYEQYF